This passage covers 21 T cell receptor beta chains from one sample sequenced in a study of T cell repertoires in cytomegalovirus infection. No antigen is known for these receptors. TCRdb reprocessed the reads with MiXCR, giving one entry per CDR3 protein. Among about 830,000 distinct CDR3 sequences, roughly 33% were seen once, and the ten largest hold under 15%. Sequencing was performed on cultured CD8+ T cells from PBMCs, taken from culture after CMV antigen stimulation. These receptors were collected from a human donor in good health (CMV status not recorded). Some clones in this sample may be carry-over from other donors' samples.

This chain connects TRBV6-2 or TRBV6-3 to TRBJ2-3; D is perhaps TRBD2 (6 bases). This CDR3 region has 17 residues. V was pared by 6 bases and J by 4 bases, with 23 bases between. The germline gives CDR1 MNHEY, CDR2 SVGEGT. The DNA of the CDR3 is TGTGCCAGCAGCCGCACCCCCGGGGGAGCCCGGTCAGATACGCAGTATTTT. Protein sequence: CASSRTPGGARSDTQYF.

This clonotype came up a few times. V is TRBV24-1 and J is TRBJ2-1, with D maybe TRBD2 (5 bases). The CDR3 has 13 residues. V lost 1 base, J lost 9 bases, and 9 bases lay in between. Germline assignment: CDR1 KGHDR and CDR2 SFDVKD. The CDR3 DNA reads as TGTGCCACCAGTGATTTTATGGGAGTTGAGCAGTTCTTC. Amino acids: CATSDFMGVEQFF.

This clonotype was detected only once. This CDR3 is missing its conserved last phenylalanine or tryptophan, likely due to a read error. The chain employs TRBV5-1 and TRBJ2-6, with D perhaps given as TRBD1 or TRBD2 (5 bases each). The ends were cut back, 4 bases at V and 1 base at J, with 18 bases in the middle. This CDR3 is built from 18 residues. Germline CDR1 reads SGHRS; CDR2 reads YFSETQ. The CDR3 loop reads CASSPEVRAGSGANVLTL. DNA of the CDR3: TGCGCCAGCAGCCCGGAGGTCAGGGCCGGGTCTGGGGCCAACGTCCTGACTTTA.

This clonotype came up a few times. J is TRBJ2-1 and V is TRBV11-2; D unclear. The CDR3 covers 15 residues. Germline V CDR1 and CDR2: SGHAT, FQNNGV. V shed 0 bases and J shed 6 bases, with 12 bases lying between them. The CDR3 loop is CASSLDIRSSNEQFF. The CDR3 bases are TGTGCCAGCAGCTTAGATATTAGAAGCAGCAATGAGCAGTTCTTC.

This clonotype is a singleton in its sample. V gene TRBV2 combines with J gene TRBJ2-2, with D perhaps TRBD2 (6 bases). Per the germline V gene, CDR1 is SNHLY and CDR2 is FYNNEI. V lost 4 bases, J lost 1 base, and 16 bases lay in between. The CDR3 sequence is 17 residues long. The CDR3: CASSVESRRGNTGELFF. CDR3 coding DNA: TGTGCCAGCAGTGTTGAGAGTCGGCGGGGGAACACCGGGGAGCTGTTTTTT. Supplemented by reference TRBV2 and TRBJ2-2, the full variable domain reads EPEVTQTPSHQVTQMGQEVILRCVPISNHLYFYWYRQILGQKVEFLVSFYNNEISEKSEIFDDQFSVERPDGSNFTLKIRSTKLEDSAMYFCASSVESRRGNTGELFFGEGSRLTVL.

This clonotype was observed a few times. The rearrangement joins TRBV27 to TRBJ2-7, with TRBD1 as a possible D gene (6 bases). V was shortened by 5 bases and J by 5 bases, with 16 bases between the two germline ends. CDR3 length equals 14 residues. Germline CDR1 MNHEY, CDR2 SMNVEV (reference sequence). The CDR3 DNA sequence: TGTGCCAGCAGTCCCTCCGGGACAAGGGACGAGCAGTACTTC. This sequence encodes CASSPSGTRDEQYF.

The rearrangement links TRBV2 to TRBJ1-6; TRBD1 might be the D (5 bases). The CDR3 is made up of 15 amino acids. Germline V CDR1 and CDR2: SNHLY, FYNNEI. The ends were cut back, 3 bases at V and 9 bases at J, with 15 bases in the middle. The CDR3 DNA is TGTGCCAGCAGTGATCTAGGGGAGATTGGTTCACCCCTCCACTTT. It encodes CASSDLGEIGSPLHF.

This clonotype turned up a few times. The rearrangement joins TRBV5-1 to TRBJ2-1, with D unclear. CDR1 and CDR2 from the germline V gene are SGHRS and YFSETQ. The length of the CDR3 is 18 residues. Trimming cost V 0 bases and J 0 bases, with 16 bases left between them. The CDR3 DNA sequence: TGCGCCAGCAGCTTGGCCGTTTCTATCTCGAGCTCCTACAATGAGCAGTTCTTC. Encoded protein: CASSLAVSISSSYNEQFF.

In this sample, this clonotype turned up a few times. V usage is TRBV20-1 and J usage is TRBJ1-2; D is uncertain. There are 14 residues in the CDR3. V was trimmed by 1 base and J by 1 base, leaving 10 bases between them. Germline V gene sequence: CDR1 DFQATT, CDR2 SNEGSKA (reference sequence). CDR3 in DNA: TGCAGTGCTAGAGGTTTTAACATTAACTATGGCTACACCTTC. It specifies CSARGFNINYGYTF.

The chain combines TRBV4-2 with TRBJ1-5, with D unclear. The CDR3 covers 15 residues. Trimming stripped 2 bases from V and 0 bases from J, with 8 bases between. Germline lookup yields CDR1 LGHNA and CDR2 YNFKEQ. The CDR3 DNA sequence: TGTGCCAGCAGCCAACGCCTATATAGCAATCAGCCCCAGCATTTT. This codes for CASSQRLYSNQPQHF.

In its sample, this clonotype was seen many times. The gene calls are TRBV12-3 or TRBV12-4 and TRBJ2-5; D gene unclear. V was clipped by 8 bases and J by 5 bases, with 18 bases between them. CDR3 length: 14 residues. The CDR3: CASGRLEVWETQYF. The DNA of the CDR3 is TGTGCCAGCGGCCGGCTAGAGGTGTGGGAGACCCAGTACTTC.

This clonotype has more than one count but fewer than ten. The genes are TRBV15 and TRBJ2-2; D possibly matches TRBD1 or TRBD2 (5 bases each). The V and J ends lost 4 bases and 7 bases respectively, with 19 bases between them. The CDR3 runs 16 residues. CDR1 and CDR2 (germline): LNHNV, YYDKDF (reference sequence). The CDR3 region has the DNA TGTGCCACCAGCAACTCTCGATGGGGCGCGGGCGGGGAGCTGTTTTTT. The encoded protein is CATSNSRWGAGGELFF.

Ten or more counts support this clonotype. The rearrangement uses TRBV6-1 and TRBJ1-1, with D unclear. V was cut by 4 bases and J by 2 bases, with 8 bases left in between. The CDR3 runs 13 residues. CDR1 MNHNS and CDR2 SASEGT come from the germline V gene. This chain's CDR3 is CASSAGPNTEAFF. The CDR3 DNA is TGTGCCAGCAGTGCAGGACCAAACACTGAAGCTTTCTTT.

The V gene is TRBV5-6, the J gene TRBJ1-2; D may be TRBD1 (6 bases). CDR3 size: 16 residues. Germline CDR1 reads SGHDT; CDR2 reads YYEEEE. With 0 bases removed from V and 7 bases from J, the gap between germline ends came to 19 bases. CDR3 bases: TGTGCCAGCAGCTTGGTTCGGACAGAGAAGATCGGTGGCTACACCTTC. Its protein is CASSLVRTEKIGGYTF.

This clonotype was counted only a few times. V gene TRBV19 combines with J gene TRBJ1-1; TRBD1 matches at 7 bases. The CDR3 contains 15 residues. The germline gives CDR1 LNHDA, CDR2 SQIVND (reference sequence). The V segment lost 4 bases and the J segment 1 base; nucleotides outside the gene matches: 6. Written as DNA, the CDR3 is TGTGCCAGTAGTAGAACCGGGACAGCGAACACTGAAGCTTTCTTT. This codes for CASSRTGTANTEAFF.

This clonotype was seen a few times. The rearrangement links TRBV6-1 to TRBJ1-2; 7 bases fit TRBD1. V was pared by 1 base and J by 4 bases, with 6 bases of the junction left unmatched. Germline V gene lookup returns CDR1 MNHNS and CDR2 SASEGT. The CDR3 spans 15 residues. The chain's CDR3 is CASSEVMTGLYGYTF. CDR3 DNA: TGTGCCAGCAGTGAAGTGATGACAGGGCTCTATGGCTACACCTTC.

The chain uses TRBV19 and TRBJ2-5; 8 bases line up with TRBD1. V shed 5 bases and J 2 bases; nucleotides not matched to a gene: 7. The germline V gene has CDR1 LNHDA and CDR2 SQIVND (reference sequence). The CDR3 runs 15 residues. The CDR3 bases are TGTGCCAGTAGTCGGACAGGGAATCTACAAGAGACCCAGTACTTC. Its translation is CASSRTGNLQETQYF.

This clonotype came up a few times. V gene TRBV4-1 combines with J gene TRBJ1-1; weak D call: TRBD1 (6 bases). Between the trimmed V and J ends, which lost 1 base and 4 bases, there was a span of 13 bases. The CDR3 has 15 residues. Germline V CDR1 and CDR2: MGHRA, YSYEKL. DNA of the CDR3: TGCGCCAGCAGCCAAGGTGCAGGGGCGCGCACTGAAGCTTTCTTT. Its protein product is CASSQGAGARTEAFF.

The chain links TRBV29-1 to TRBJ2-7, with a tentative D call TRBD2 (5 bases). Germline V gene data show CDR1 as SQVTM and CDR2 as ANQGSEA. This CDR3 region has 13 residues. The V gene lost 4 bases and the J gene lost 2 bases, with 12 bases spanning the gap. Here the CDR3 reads CSVARSGTYEQYF. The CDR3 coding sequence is TGCAGCGTTGCTAGGTCCGGGACCTACGAGCAGTACTTC.

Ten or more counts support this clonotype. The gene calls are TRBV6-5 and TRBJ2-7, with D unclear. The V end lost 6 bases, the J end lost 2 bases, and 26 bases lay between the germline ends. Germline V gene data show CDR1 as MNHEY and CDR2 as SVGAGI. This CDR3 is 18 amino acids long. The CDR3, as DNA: TGTGCCAGCAGACCCCTGGTACCTAGGGTGGTTAAGACCTACGAGCAGTACTTC. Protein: CASRPLVPRVVKTYEQYF.

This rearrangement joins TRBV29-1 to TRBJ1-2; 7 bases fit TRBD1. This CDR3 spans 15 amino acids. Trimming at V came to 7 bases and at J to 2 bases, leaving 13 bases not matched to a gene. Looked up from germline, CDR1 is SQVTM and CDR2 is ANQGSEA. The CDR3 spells CSALTPGQINYGYTF. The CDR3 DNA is TGCAGCGCGCTGACTCCGGGACAGATAAACTATGGCTACACCTTC.